This T cell receptor beta chain comes out of a study of shared clonotypes between healthy human individuals. The CDR3 consists of 16 residues. Germline values: CDR1 SGDLS, CDR2 YYNGEE. Germline trimming cut 0 bases from V and 4 bases from J; bases unmatched to any gene: 6. It was roughly 200 ng DNA, about 30,000 T cell genomes, that sorted-subset replicate PCRs used. The data were produced by immunoSEQ multiplex PCR, yet TCRdb's version contains in-frame clones alone and is incomplete. The sample contains 1,400,000 or so clones, approximately 98.5% of which appear only once. Study-wide points: It was the few donors that limited the genetic and exposure-history diversity represented.

The table lists this clone with a count of one. The antigen is unknown. Specimen: naive CD4+ T cells sorted from blood. The sample's subset: CD45RA+ positively selected. The rearrangement joins TRBV9 to TRBJ2-3, with TRBD2 identical over 9 bases. This sequence was found in a man aged 25 to 40 in good health. CDR3 protein: CASSVAMAGGADTQYF. Here the CDR3 DNA reads TGTGCCAGCAGCGTAGCTATGGCGGGAGGGGCAGATACGCAGTATTTT.